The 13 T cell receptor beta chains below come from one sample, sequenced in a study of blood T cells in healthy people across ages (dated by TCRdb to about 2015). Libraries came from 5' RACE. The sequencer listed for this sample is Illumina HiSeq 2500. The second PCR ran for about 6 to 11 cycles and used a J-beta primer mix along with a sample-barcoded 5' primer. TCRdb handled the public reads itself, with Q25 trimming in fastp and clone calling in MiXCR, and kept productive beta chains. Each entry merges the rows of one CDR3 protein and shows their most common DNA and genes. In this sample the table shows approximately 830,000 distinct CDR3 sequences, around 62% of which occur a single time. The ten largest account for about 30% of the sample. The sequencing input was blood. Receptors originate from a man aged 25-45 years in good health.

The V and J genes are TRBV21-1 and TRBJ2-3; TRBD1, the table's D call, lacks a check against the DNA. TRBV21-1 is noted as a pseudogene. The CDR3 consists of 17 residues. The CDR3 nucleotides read TGTGCCAGCCCGAACAGTCCCCGGACAGGGCTGACAGATACGCAGTATTTT. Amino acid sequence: CASPNSPRTGLTDTQYF.

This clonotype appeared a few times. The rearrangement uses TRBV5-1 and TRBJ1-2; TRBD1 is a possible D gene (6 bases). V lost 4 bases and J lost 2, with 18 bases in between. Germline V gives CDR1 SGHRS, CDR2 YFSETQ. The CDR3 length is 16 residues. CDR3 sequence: CASSPGAGAHNYGYTF. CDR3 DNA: TGCGCCAGCAGCCCCGGGGCAGGGGCGCACAACTATGGCTACACCTTC.

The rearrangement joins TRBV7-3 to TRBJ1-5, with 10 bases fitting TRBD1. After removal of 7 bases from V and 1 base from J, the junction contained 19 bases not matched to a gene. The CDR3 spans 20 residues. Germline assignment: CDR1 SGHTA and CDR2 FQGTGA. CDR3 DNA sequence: TGTGCCAGCAACCCCAAAACAGGACAGGGGGGCCGAAAAAGCAATCAGCCCCAGCATTTT. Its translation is CASNPKTGQGGRKSNQPQHF.

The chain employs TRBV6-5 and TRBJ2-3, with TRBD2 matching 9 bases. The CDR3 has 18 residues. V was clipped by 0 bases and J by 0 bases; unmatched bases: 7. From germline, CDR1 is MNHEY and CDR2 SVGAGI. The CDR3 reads CASSYSGLADASTDTQYF. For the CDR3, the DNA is TGTGCCAGCAGTTACTCGGGACTAGCTGACGCTAGCACAGATACGCAGTATTTT.

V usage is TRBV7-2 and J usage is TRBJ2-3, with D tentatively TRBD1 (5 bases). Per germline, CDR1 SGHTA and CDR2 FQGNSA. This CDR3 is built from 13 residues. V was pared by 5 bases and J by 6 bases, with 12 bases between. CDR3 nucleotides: TGTGCCAGCAGCAGGGGCCTTGAGGATACGCAGTATTTT. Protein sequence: CASSRGLEDTQYF.

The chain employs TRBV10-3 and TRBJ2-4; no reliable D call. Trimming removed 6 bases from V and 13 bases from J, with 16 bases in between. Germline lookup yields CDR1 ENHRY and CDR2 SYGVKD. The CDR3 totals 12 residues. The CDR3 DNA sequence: TGTGCCATCAGCGGCGATACTAAGGAGCAGTACTTC. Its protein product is CAISGDTKEQYF.

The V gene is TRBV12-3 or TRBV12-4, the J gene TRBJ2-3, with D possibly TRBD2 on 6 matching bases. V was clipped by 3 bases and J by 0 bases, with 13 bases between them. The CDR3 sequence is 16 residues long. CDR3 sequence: CASSFGGLWSTDTQYF. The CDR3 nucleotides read TGTGCCAGCAGTTTCGGGGGTCTTTGGAGCACAGATACGCAGTATTTT.

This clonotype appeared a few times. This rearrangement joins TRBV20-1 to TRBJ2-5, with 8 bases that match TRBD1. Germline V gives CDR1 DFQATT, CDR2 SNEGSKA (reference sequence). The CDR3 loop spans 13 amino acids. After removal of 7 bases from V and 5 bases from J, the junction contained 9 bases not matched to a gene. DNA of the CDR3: TGCAGTGGCCCGACAGGGGCCCAGGAGACCCAGTACTTC. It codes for CSGPTGAQETQYF.

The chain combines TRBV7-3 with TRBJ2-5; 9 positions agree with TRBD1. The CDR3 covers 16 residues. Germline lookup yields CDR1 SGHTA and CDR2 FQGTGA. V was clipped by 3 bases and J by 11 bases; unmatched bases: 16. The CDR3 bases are TGTGCCAGCAGCTTTACAGGGGGCTCGTCCTACAATGAGCAGTACTTC. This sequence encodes CASSFTGGSSYNEQYF.

This chain's CDR3 is CASSFQGQGIQPQHF. The CDR3 coding sequence is TGTGCCAGCAGTTTTCAGGGACAGGGGATCCAGCCCCAGCATTTT. The V and J genes are TRBV28 and TRBJ1-5; 10 bases are shared with TRBD1. This CDR3 has 15 residues. CDR1 and CDR2 from the germline V gene are MDHEN and SYDVKM. V lost 3 bases and J lost 7; bases outside the gene matches: 6. Full variable domain (missing parts from reference TRBV28 and TRBJ1-5): DVKVTQSSRYLVKRTGEKVFLECVQDMDHENMFWYRQDPGLGLRLIYFSYDVKMKEKGDIPEGYSVSREKKERFSLILESASTNQTSMYLCASSFQGQGIQPQHFGDGTRLSIL.

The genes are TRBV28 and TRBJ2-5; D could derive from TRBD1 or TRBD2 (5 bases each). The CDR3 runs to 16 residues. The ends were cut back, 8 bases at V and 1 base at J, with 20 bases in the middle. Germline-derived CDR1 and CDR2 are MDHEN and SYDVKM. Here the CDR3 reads CASCTPGPLSQETQYF. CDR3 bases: TGTGCCAGCTGCACTCCGGGACCCCTCTCCCAAGAGACCCAGTACTTC.

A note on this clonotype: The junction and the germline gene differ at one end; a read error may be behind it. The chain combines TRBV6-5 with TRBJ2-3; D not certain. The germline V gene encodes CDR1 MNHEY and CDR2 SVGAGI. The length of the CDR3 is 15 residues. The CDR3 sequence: CTSSSRHGRTDTQYF. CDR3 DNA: TGTACCAGCAGTTCCCGACACGGTCGCACAGATACGCAGTATTTT.

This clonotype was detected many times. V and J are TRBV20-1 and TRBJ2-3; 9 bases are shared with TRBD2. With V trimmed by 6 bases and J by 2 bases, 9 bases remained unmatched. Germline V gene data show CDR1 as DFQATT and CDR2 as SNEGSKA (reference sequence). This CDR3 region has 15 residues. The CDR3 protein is CSAPNGGGATDTQYF. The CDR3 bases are TGCAGTGCCCCAAACGGCGGGGGGGCCACAGATACGCAGTATTTT.